These 20 T cell receptor beta chains share one sample of origin, sequenced in a study of blood T cell repertoires in COVID-19. The data were produced by immunoSEQ multiplex PCR, yet TCRdb's version contains in-frame clones alone and is incomplete. Counted here are some 510,000 clones, 70% to 90% occurring once; the ten biggest clones make up approximately 1.8%. The sample consisted of PBMCs or T cells enriched from blood (not recorded which). The receptor source for this set is a woman aged 40 to 50 who had recovered from COVID-19.

J is TRBJ2-3 and V is TRBV24-1, with D possibly matching TRBD2 (7 bases). V lost 4 bases, J lost 3 bases, and 19 bases lay in between. The length of the CDR3 is 17 residues. From germline, CDR1 is KGHDR and CDR2 SFDVKD. Here the CDR3 reads CATSDESRGGITDTQYF. CDR3 nucleotide sequence: TGTGCCACCAGTGACGAATCCAGGGGAGGGATAACAGATACGCAGTATTTT.

This clone occurred once. DNA for the CDR3: TGCGCCAGCAGCCAAGATCCGGGACAGGGCTTCAATGAGCAGTTCTTC. It encodes CASSQDPGQGFNEQFF. The chain is built from TRBV5-1 and TRBJ2-1; 9 nucleotides line up with TRBD1. Per germline, CDR1 SGHRS and CDR2 YFSETQ. The CDR3 is 16 residues long. With V trimmed by 4 bases and J by 6 bases, 11 bases remained unmatched.

The chain employs TRBV19 and TRBJ1-2; D remains unclear. Germline lookup yields CDR1 LNHDA and CDR2 SQIVND (reference sequence). This CDR3 has 14 residues. V shed 1 base and J shed 5 bases, with 11 bases lying between them. CDR3 sequence (DNA): TGTGCCAGTAGTATAGGACGTATCGGGTATGGCTACACCTTC. This translates into CASSIGRIGYGYTF.

The chain has TRBV6-5 and TRBJ2-6; a possible D gene is TRBD1 (5 bases). The germline V gene has CDR1 MNHEY and CDR2 SVGAGI. CDR3 length: 15 amino acids. V gave up 7 bases and J gave up 1 base, with 11 bases separating them. CDR3 DNA sequence: TGTGCCAGCAAGGCCCAGGGTTCTGGGGCCAACGTCCTGACTTTC. It specifies CASKAQGSGANVLTF.

The rearrangement joins TRBV7-6 to TRBJ2-7, with 13 bases lining up with TRBD2. Germline assignment: CDR1 SGHVS and CDR2 FNYEAQ. Trimming removed 6 bases from V and 3 bases from J; junction bases left unmatched: 8. The CDR3 spans 16 residues. CDR3: CASSPLGTSGDYEQYF. The CDR3, as DNA: TGTGCCAGCAGTCCATTAGGGACTAGCGGGGACTACGAGCAGTACTTC.

This clone occurred once. This rearrangement joins TRBV11-3 to TRBJ2-1, with TRBD2 matching 12 bases. Unmatched junction bases numbered 9, after V lost 0 bases and J lost 3 bases. The CDR3 runs to 19 residues. Germline V CDR1 and CDR2: SGHNT, YENEEA. The CDR3 DNA follows: TGTGCCAGCAGCTTAGATGCCCGGCTAGCGGGAGGGAACTACAATGAGCAGTTCTTC. Its translation is CASSLDARLAGGNYNEQFF.

This chain uses TRBV3-1 (or the pseudogene TRBV3-2) with TRBJ1-1; 8 bases are a match to TRBD1. The V gene end was trimmed by 1 base and the J gene end by 0 bases; junction bases not matched to a gene: 13. The CDR3 is 19 residues long. Germline-derived CDR1 and CDR2 are LGHDT and YNNKEL (reference sequence). CDR3 loop: CASSQAFDLDRGMNTEAFF. In nucleotides, the CDR3 is TGTGCCAGCAGCCAAGCCTTTGACTTAGACAGGGGTATGAACACTGAAGCTTTCTTT.

The chain links TRBV5-1 to TRBJ2-1; D is ambiguous. This CDR3 spans 12 amino acids. Germline values: CDR1 SGHRS, CDR2 YFSETQ. Trimming removed 5 bases at V and 6 bases at J, with 9 bases between. The CDR3 reads CASRSSGNEQFF. The CDR3, as DNA: TGCGCCAGCAGGAGTTCGGGCAATGAGCAGTTCTTC.

This clone was counted once. This sequence joins TRBV3-1 (or the pseudogene TRBV3-2) and TRBJ1-5; tentative D call: TRBD1 (6 bases). Deletions cut 7 bases from V and 3 bases from J, with 13 bases between. Germline V gene sequence: CDR1 LGHDT, CDR2 YNNKEL (reference sequence). This CDR3 region has 14 residues. The CDR3 region is CASTVGGANQPQHF. In DNA form, the CDR3 reads TGTGCCAGCACGGTGGGGGGGGCCAATCAGCCCCAGCATTTT.

The chain has TRBV2 and TRBJ1-6; 8 bases are shared with TRBD1. There are 15 residues in the CDR3. From germline, CDR1 is SNHLY and CDR2 FYNNEI. After removal of 4 bases from V and 6 bases from J, the junction contained 5 bases not matched to a gene. The CDR3 nucleotides read TGTGCCAGCAGTGGACAGGGGTTTGGTAATTCACCCCTCCACTTT. Its protein product is CASSGQGFGNSPLHF.

The rearrangement joins TRBV27 to TRBJ1-4; 10 bases match TRBD1. V shed 4 bases and J 6 bases; nucleotides not matched to a gene: 2. Germline V gene data show CDR1 as MNHEY and CDR2 as SMNVEV (reference sequence). CDR3 length: 14 residues. CDR3: CASSSDRGHEKLFF. In nucleotides, the CDR3 is TGTGCCAGCAGTTCCGACAGGGGGCATGAAAAACTGTTTTTT.

The chain couples TRBV11-2 to TRBJ1-3; the D gene is possibly TRBD1 (6 bases). Germline V gene lookup returns CDR1 SGHAT and CDR2 FQNNGV. Trimming left V 3 bases short and J 5 bases short, with 14 bases between. CDR3 length: 15 amino acids. CDR3 sequence (DNA): TGTGCCAGCAGCTTTATACAGGGTCGGAGAAACACCATATATTTT. This translates into CASSFIQGRRNTIYF. Full variable domain (outside the CDR3, taken from reference TRBV11-2 and TRBJ1-3): EAGVAQSPRYKIIEKRQSVAFWCNPISGHATLYWYQQILGQGPKLLIQFQNNGVVDDSQLPKDRFSAERLKGVDSTLKIQPAKLEDSAVYLCASSFIQGRRNTIYFGEGSWLTVV.

The chain carries TRBV6-5 and TRBJ1-2; 9 bases are shared with TRBD1. The CDR3 contains 15 residues. V lost 0 bases to trimming and J lost 4 bases; unmatched junction nucleotides: 3. The V gene's germline CDR1 is MNHEY and CDR2 SVGAGI. CDR3 residues: CASSYSGDRVYGYTF. DNA of the CDR3: TGTGCCAGCAGTTACTCGGGGGACAGGGTCTATGGCTACACCTTC.

The rearrangement joins TRBV18 to TRBJ1-2; TRBD1 might be the D (5 bases). The CDR3 covers 16 residues. Germline V CDR1 and CDR2: KGHSH, LQKENI. V dropped 2 bases and J dropped 2 bases, with 15 bases sitting between them. CDR3 sequence reads: CASSPTPQGRNYGYTF. For the CDR3, the DNA is TGTGCCAGCTCACCAACCCCGCAGGGTAGAAACTATGGCTACACCTTC.

The chain employs TRBV5-6 and TRBJ2-3; D is ambiguous. Germline assignment: CDR1 SGHDT and CDR2 YYEEEE. V was pared by 0 bases and J by 2 bases, with 4 bases between. The CDR3 spans 13 residues. The CDR3 region has the DNA TGTGCCAGCAGCTTGGTGTACACAGATACGCAGTATTTT. It encodes CASSLVYTDTQYF.

The gene calls are TRBV4-3 and TRBJ2-7; the match to TRBD2 covers 8 bases. V dropped 1 base and J dropped 4; count of bases not matched to a gene: 6. This CDR3 contains 15 residues. Germline CDR1 LGHNA, CDR2 YSLEER. The CDR3 bases are TGCGCCAGCAGCCAAGGGGTTAGCGGGGCTTACGAGCAGTACTTC. This translates into CASSQGVSGAYEQYF.

This chain connects TRBV4-3 to TRBJ1-3; 11 bases are a match to TRBD1. The CDR3 has 18 residues. J lost 0 bases, V lost 1 base, and 5 bases had no gene match. Per the germline V gene, CDR1 is LGHNA and CDR2 is YSLEER. As DNA, the CDR3 is TGCGCCAGCAGCCAAGCAGGACAGGGGGCACTCTCTGGAAACACCATATATTTT. It is translated as CASSQAGQGALSGNTIYF.

This clone was seen a single time. This sequence joins TRBV7-7 and TRBJ1-2; 9 nucleotides align to TRBD1. Germline CDR1 is SSHAT and CDR2 is FNYEAQ (reference sequence). Losses at the gene ends were 5 bases for V and 6 bases for J; bases not matched to a gene: 10. This CDR3 spans 15 amino acids. The CDR3 spells CASSPLPTGGHGYTF. CDR3 bases: TGTGCCAGCAGCCCCCTCCCTACAGGGGGCCATGGCTACACCTTC.

The chain uses TRBV7-2 and TRBJ1-3; 7 bases are shared with TRBD1. The junction had 2 bases not matched to a gene; V was cut back by 6 bases and J by 0 bases. This CDR3 spans 14 amino acids. Germline V gives CDR1 SGHTA, CDR2 FQGNSA. The CDR3 loop is CASRSGGSGNTIYF. DNA for the CDR3: TGTGCCAGCAGGTCAGGGGGCTCTGGAAACACCATATATTTT.

The chain has TRBV29-1 and TRBJ1-1, with a tentative D call TRBD1 (6 bases). Per the germline V gene, CDR1 is SQVTM and CDR2 is ANQGSEA. The CDR3 loop spans 13 amino acids. The V end was cut by 6 bases, the J end by 4 bases, with 15 bases between. The CDR3, as DNA: TGCAGCGTCACCAACAGGGCGGCCACTGAAGCTTTCTTT. It encodes CSVTNRAATEAFF.